This T cell receptor beta chain was observed in a study of PD-L1 blockade in urothelial cancer. Study information: There were a median of approximately 130,000 T cells in blood samples.

Sequencing was performed with immunoSEQ multiplex PCR; in TCRdb, only in-frame clones are kept and a portion is missing. In the table there are roughly 54,000 clones, 87% of which are singletons. The ends lost 6 bases at V and 9 bases at J; junction bases unmatched: 8. Germline CDR1 is SGHTA and CDR2 is FQGNSA. The CDR3 has 13 residues. The time point is: pretreatment peripheral blood. The patients had locally advanced or metastatic urothelial carcinoma. This TCR derives from a woman aged 55 to 70 with urothelial cancer. The sample here was PBMCs, taken around atezolizumab (anti-PD-L1) treatment. This chain connects TRBV7-2 to TRBJ2-1; 7 bases fit TRBD1. The CDR3 bases are TGTGCCAGCAGTCCCGGCAGGGGGAGTGAGCAGTTCTTC. Its protein is CASSPGRGSEQFF.